These 21 T cell receptor beta chains came from one sample sequenced in a study of blood T cell repertoires in COVID-19. Some clones are missing from TCRdb's copy, which holds only in-frame ones; the method was immunoSEQ multiplex PCR. Of roughly 80,000 clones listed, under 85% are singletons. Sequenced: peripheral blood. These receptors were taken from a human donor in a cohort sampled during active COVID-19.

The CDR3 protein is CASSRLGGAGSEKLFF. The CDR3 DNA reads TGTGCCAGTAGTAGGCTGGGGGGAGCTGGAAGCGAAAAACTGTTTTTT. The rearrangement joins TRBV19 to TRBJ1-4; TRBD1 is a possible D gene (5 bases). The CDR3 sequence is 16 residues long. Trimming took off 4 bases at V and 8 bases at J, with 20 bases between the two ends. In germline, CDR1 is LNHDA, CDR2 SQIVND (reference sequence).

The V call is TRBV10-3, the J call TRBJ1-6; 8 bases align to TRBD1. There are 16 residues in the CDR3. V gave up 2 bases and J gave up 1 base; unmatched junction bases: 1. The V gene's germline CDR1 is ENHRY and CDR2 SYGVKD. The CDR3 DNA reads as TGTGCCATCAGTGAGAGACAGGGGTCCTATAATTCACCCCTCCACTTT. Amino acids: CAISERQGSYNSPLHF.

V usage is TRBV19 and J usage is TRBJ1-2; tentatively, D is TRBD1 (5 bases). The CDR3 contains 15 residues. The V end was cut by 3 bases, the J end by 5 bases, with 16 bases between. Germline values: CDR1 LNHDA, CDR2 SQIVND (reference sequence). This CDR3 is CASSIPWGRAYGYTF. Written as DNA, the CDR3 is TGTGCCAGTAGTATCCCTTGGGGCAGAGCGTATGGCTACACCTTC. The whole variable domain, remainder taken from reference TRBV19 and TRBJ1-2, is DGGITQSPKYLFRKEGQNVTLSCEQNLNHDAMYWYRQDPGQGLRLIYYSQIVNDFQKGDIAEGYSVSREKKESFPLTVTSAQKNPTAFYLCASSIPWGRAYGYTFGSGTRLTVV.

The chain employs TRBV9 and TRBJ1-2; the D is unclear. Trimming removed 3 bases from V and 4 bases from J, with 7 bases in between. This CDR3 contains 12 residues. CDR1 is SGDLS, CDR2 YYNGEE, per germline. The CDR3 sequence is CASSGDSYGYTF. CDR3 coding DNA: TGTGCCAGCAGCGGAGACTCCTATGGCTACACCTTC.

The rearrangement joins TRBV6-5 to TRBJ1-2; D may be TRBD1 (6 bases). V was clipped by 3 bases and J by 4 bases, with 9 bases between them. The CDR3 contains 13 residues. The germline V gene has CDR1 MNHEY and CDR2 SVGAGI. CDR3 in amino acids: CASSYLGGYGYTF. CDR3 in DNA: TGTGCCAGCAGTTATTTAGGGGGCTATGGCTACACCTTC.

The gene calls are TRBV28 and TRBJ2-7; 9 bases line up with TRBD1. Germline CDR1 and CDR2: MDHEN and SYDVKM. Germline trimming cut 2 bases from V and 4 bases from J; bases unmatched to any gene: 6. The CDR3 consists of 15 residues. The CDR3 spells CASSLTGGLLYEQYF. DNA of the CDR3: TGTGCCAGCAGTTTAACAGGGGGCCTTCTTTACGAGCAGTACTTC. The full variable domain, with the rest looked up from reference TRBV28 and TRBJ2-7, is DVKVTQSSRYLVKRTGEKVFLECVQDMDHENMFWYRQDPGLGLRLIYFSYDVKMKEKGDIPEGYSVSREKKERFSLILESASTNQTSMYLCASSLTGGLLYEQYFGPGTRLTVT.

The genes are TRBV19 and TRBJ1-5, with D tentatively TRBD1 (6 bases). CDR1 and CDR2 from the germline V gene are LNHDA and SQIVND (reference sequence). V lost 4 bases and J 0 bases, leaving 10 bases between the germline ends. The CDR3 extends over 15 amino acids. Here the CDR3 reads CASSTGDNSNQPQHF. In nucleotides, the CDR3 is TGTGCCAGTAGTACAGGGGATAATAGCAATCAGCCCCAGCATTTT.

The CDR3 region is CASSLNGGAGNQPQHF. The CDR3 coding sequence is TGCGCCAGCAGCTTGAATGGGGGCGCGGGCAATCAGCCCCAGCATTTT. V usage is TRBV5-1 and J usage is TRBJ1-5, with D tentatively TRBD1 (6 bases). The length of the CDR3 is 16 residues. V dropped 1 base and J dropped 2 bases, with 13 bases sitting between them. Germline values: CDR1 SGHRS, CDR2 YFSETQ.

This sequence joins TRBV29-1 and TRBJ1-1; D is ambiguous. CDR3 length: 14 amino acids. Trimming stripped 7 bases from V and 2 bases from J, with 17 bases between. Germline assignment: CDR1 SQVTM and CDR2 ANQGSEA. This chain's CDR3 is CSARVAGVNTEAFF. DNA of the CDR3: TGCAGCGCTCGGGTCGCGGGAGTCAACACTGAAGCTTTCTTT.

The chain recombines TRBV7-7 with TRBJ2-7; TRBD1 aligns across 8 bases. Germline V lookup: CDR1 SSHAT, CDR2 FNYEAQ (reference sequence). V dropped 4 bases and J dropped 6; count of bases not matched to a gene: 5. CDR3 length: 13 residues. In DNA form, the CDR3 reads TGTGCCAGCAGCTCCGGGACAGGCGGCGAGCAGTACTTC. Encoded protein: CASSSGTGGEQYF.

The J gene is TRBJ1-1, the V gene TRBV18; 8 positions match TRBD1. J was trimmed by 4 bases and V by 5 bases; bases with no gene match: 6. The CDR3 has 14 amino acids. Germline V CDR1 and CDR2: KGHSH, LQKENI. The CDR3 loop is CASSGQGAGTEAFF. The CDR3 region has the DNA TGTGCCAGCTCAGGACAGGGTGCGGGCACTGAAGCTTTCTTT.

V usage is TRBV18 and J usage is TRBJ2-2, with D perhaps matching TRBD2 (6 bases). Germline CDR1 reads KGHSH; CDR2 reads LQKENI. Trimming removed 6 bases from V and 2 bases from J, with 25 bases in between. The CDR3 is made up of 19 amino acids. The CDR3 loop reads CASSSFGTIGRGNTGELFF. DNA for the CDR3: TGTGCCAGCTCTTCCTTCGGGACCATCGGGCGGGGAAACACCGGGGAGCTGTTTTTT.

The chain joins TRBV9 to TRBJ2-2; TRBD1 agrees at 8 bases. The CDR3 has 16 amino acids. Germline CDR1 SGDLS, CDR2 YYNGEE. With V trimmed by 4 bases and J by 3 bases, 8 bases remained unmatched. CDR3 in DNA: TGTGCCAGCAGCTCAGTATCGGGACAGGACACCGGGGAGCTGTTTTTT. This translates into CASSSVSGQDTGELFF.

This rearrangement joins TRBV28 to TRBJ1-1; 8 bases line up with TRBD1. The ends lost 6 bases at V and 5 bases at J; junction bases unmatched: 5. CDR3 length: 13 residues. The germline CDR1 and CDR2 sequences are MDHEN and SYDVKM. In DNA, the CDR3 is TGTGCCAGCAGCATCAGGGGGCTAACTGAAGCTTTCTTT. It codes for CASSIRGLTEAFF.

There are a few counts of this clone. The chain uses TRBV5-4 and TRBJ1-1; D gene uncertain. The V end lost 0 bases, the J end lost 0 bases, and 9 bases lay between the germline ends. This CDR3 has 15 amino acids. CDR1 and CDR2 (germline): SGHNT, YYREEE (reference sequence). In DNA, the CDR3 is TGTGCCAGCAGCTTGGCTCTGGCTTTGAACACTGAAGCTTTCTTT. This translates into CASSLALALNTEAFF.

The rearrangement links TRBV5-4 to TRBJ2-1; 11 bases are shared with TRBD1. The CDR3 loop spans 15 amino acids. Germline CDR1 is SGHNT and CDR2 is YYREEE (reference sequence). V shed 0 bases and J 7 bases; nucleotides not matched to a gene: 3. In DNA, the CDR3 is TGTGCCAGCAGCTTGGGGACAGGGGGCTGGAATGAGCAGTTCTTC. This codes for CASSLGTGGWNEQFF.

The chain recombines TRBV2 with TRBJ2-7, with 8 bases that match TRBD2. The germline V gene encodes CDR1 SNHLY and CDR2 FYNNEI. The V gene end was trimmed by 5 bases and the J gene end by 10 bases; junction bases not matched to a gene: 10. The CDR3 spans 13 residues. The CDR3 sequence is CASSNFGGALQYF. The CDR3 DNA reads TGTGCCAGCAGTAATTTCGGGGGGGCCTTACAGTACTTC.

Many counts were recorded for this clone. The V call is TRBV24-1, the J call TRBJ2-1; 10 bases are a match to TRBD2. The V and J ends lost 6 bases and 7 bases, in that order; junction bases with no gene match: 8. The CDR3 consists of 15 residues. From germline, CDR1 is KGHDR and CDR2 SFDVKD. The CDR3 DNA reads as TGTGCCACCAGTTCAAGCGGGGGGGGGAATAATGAGCAGTTCTTC. This sequence encodes CATSSSGGGNNEQFF.

The chain couples TRBV5-1 to TRBJ2-1, with D maybe TRBD2 (6 bases). This CDR3 is built from 15 residues. Between the trimmed V and J ends, which lost 0 bases and 3 bases, there was a span of 10 bases. Germline loops: CDR1 SGHRS, CDR2 YFSETQ. CDR3 protein: CASSLAGTFYNEQFF. CDR3 nucleotides: TGCGCCAGCAGCTTGGCCGGGACTTTCTACAATGAGCAGTTCTTC.

This clone turned up a few times. The chain is built from TRBV3-1 (or the pseudogene TRBV3-2) and TRBJ2-4, with a weak D call TRBD1 (6 bases). The germline V gene encodes CDR1 LGHDT and CDR2 YNNKEL (reference sequence). CDR3 size: 13 residues. V lost 4 bases to trimming and J lost 9 bases, with 13 bases between them. CDR3 sequence reads: CASSPGQRSIQYF. DNA of the CDR3: TGTGCCAGCAGCCCAGGACAGCGGAGCATTCAGTACTTC.

The rearrangement links TRBV19 to TRBJ1-3; 8 bases agree with TRBD1. This CDR3 region has 13 residues. V dropped 6 bases and J dropped 7; count of bases not matched to a gene: 5. The germline V gene has CDR1 LNHDA and CDR2 SQIVND (reference sequence). The CDR3 region is CASRLRQGNTIYF. CDR3 in DNA: TGTGCCAGTAGATTGAGACAGGGGAACACCATATATTTT.